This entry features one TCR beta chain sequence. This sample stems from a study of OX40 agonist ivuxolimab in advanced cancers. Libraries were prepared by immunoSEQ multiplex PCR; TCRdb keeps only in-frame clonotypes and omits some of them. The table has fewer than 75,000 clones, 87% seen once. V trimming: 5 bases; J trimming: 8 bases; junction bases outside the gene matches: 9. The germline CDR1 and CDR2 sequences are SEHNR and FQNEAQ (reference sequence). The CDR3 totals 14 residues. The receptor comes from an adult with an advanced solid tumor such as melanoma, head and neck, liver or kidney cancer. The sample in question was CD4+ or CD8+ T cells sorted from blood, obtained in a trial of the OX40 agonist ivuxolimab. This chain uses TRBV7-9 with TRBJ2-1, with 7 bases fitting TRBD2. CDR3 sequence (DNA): TGTGCCAGCAGCCCCCATTCGGGAGGCGATGAGCAGTTCTTC. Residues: CASSPHSGGDEQFF.